The T cell receptor (beta chain) described here comes from a study of shared clonotypes between healthy human individuals. Notes on the study in general: Genetic and exposure-history diversity was limited by the small donor number.

Naive-designated CD8 cells lacked CD45RO, were positively enriched for CCR7, and omitted terminally differentiated effector memory CD45RA+ cells. Points on this clone: Its target is unknown.

Libraries were prepared by immunoSEQ multiplex PCR; TCRdb keeps only in-frame clonotypes and omits some of them. This sample carries millions of clones, just over 90% of them seen once, and the ten largest clones take around 1.7%. V shed 4 bases and J shed 0 bases, with 7 bases lying between them. The germline gives CDR1 MDHEN, CDR2 SYDVKM. The CDR3 spans 14 residues. Sequenced material: naive CD8+ T cells from PBMCs. The clonotype was recovered from a man between 18 and 29 years old in good health. Some clones in this sample may be carry-over from other donors' samples. V is TRBV28 and J is TRBJ2-1, with D maybe TRBD2 (5 bases). The chain's CDR3 is CASSWESSYNEQFF. CDR3 nucleotides: TGTGCCAGCAGTTGGGAGAGCTCCTACAATGAGCAGTTCTTC.